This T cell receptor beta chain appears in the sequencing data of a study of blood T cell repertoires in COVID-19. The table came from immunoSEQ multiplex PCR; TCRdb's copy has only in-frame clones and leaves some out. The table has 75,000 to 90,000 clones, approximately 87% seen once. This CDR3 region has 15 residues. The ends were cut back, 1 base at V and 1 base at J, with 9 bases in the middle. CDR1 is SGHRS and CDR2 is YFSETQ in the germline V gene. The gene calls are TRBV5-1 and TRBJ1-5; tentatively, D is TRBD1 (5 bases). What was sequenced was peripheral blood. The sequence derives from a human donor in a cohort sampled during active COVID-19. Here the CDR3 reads CASSLMSGSNQPQHF. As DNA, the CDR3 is TGCGCCAGCAGCTTGATGTCAGGGAGCAATCAGCCCCAGCATTTT.